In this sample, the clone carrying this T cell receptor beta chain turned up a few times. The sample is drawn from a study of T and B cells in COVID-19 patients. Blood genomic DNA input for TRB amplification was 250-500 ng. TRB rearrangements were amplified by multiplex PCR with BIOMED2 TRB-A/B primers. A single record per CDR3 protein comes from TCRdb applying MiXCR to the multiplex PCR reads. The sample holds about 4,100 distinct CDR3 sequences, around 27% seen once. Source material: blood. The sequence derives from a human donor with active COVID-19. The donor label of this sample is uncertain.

The CDR3 loop reads CASSPEAGGRYLNQPQHF. As DNA, the CDR3 is TGTGCCAGCTCACCGGAGGCCGGAGGACGGTACCTAAATCAGCCCCAGCATTTT. This sequence joins TRBV18 and TRBJ1-5, with D unclear. CDR1 and CDR2 (germline): KGHSH, LQKENI. V lost 3 bases, J lost 4 bases, and 22 bases lay in between. CDR3 size: 18 residues.